The 15 T cell receptor beta chains below were found in one sample sequenced in a study of spatial heterogeneity in lung cancer (dated by TCRdb to about 2019). The sample's time point, from its label and the paper: sample taken at primary tumor resection. The method was 5' RACE. The listed sequencing device is NextSeq 500. TCRdb reworked the public reads: Q25 trimming with fastp, MiXCR clone assembly, productive beta chains retained. Every entry covers one CDR3 protein and lists the most common genes and DNA from its rows. Counted in this sample were about 48,000 distinct CDR3 sequences; roughly 5.2% of them appeared once. 8.5% to 14% of the sample comes from the top ten. Sample: PBMCs, taken at surgery. These receptors originate from a male donor with early-stage non-small cell lung cancer.

This clonotype was observed a few times. The chain combines TRBV6-6 with TRBJ2-1; the D gene is possibly TRBD2 (6 bases). The germline gives CDR1 MNHNY, CDR2 SVGAGI (reference sequence). The CDR3 loop spans 13 amino acids. The V and J ends lost 8 bases and 4 bases respectively, with 12 bases between them. The CDR3 nucleotides are TGTGCCAGCCAGATAGCGGTTTACAATGAGCAGTTCTTC. Its protein product is CASQIAVYNEQFF.

In its sample, this clonotype ranks as medium-sized. V gene TRBV5-1 combines with J gene TRBJ2-5; D ambiguous. The V gene's germline CDR1 is SGHRS and CDR2 YFSETQ. The CDR3 totals 12 residues. Trimming removed 1 base at V and 2 bases at J, with 3 bases between. The CDR3 is CASSLRQETQYF. The CDR3 nucleotides are TGCGCCAGCAGCTTGCGGCAAGAGACCCAGTACTTC.

The table lists this clonotype with many counts. This chain joins TRBV14 and TRBJ1-1, with D perhaps matching TRBD1 (5 bases). The CDR3 runs 15 residues. Germline V CDR1 and CDR2: SGHDN, FVKESK. V shed 1 base and J shed 3 bases, with 12 bases lying between them. The CDR3 DNA reads as TGTGCCAGCAGCCAAGTTGTCGGGGCATACACTGAAGCTTTCTTT. Amino acids: CASSQVVGAYTEAFF.

This clonotype has at least ten counts. The chain couples TRBV6-1 to TRBJ2-2; 12 positions agree with TRBD1. Germline CDR1 MNHNS, CDR2 SASEGT. This CDR3 has 18 residues. V gave up 7 bases and J gave up 5 bases; unmatched junction bases: 14. The CDR3 is CASISGTGGAFWTGELFF. In nucleotides, the CDR3 is TGTGCCAGCATTTCAGGGACAGGGGGCGCTTTTTGGACCGGGGAGCTGTTTTTT.

This clonotype was observed at least ten times. The V gene is TRBV3-1, the J gene TRBJ2-3; D gene ambiguous. This CDR3 comprises 12 residues. The germline V and J ends were trimmed by 3 bases and 4 bases, with 5 bases remaining between them. Germline V lookup: CDR1 LGHDT, CDR2 YNNKEL (reference sequence). CDR3 protein: CASSHLPDTQYF. The CDR3 DNA is TGTGCCAGCAGCCACCTCCCAGATACGCAGTATTTT.

This clonotype has ten or more counts. The chain combines TRBV27 with TRBJ2-1; 8 positions agree with TRBD2. This CDR3 has 15 amino acids. The V and J ends lost 8 bases and 12 bases, in that order; junction bases with no gene match: 18. From germline, CDR1 is MNHEY and CDR2 SMNVEV (reference sequence). CDR3: CASREASGGAGGQFF. The CDR3 DNA follows: TGTGCCAGCCGTGAGGCAAGCGGGGGTGCCGGTGGGCAGTTCTTC.

This clonotype has a count of ten or more. The genes are TRBV7-8 and TRBJ2-4; TRBD2 might be the D (6 bases). Between the trimmed V and J ends, which lost 3 bases and 0 bases, there was a span of 12 bases. The germline V gene has CDR1 SGHVS and CDR2 FQNEAQ. This CDR3 has 16 amino acids. CDR3 nucleotides: TGTGCCAGCAGCTTCGGACACGGGGGAGCCAAAAACATTCAGTACTTC. It is translated as CASSFGHGGAKNIQYF.

This clonotype was detected many times. This sequence joins TRBV5-6 and TRBJ2-3, with TRBD2 as a possible D gene (6 bases). Deletions cut 0 bases from V and 3 bases from J, with 17 bases between. This CDR3 region has 17 residues. Germline CDR1 and CDR2: SGHDT and YYEEEE. CDR3 in DNA: TGTGCCAGCAGCTTGGAGTTGCGGGGCTCCAGTACAGATACGCAGTATTTT. Translated: CASSLELRGSSTDTQYF.

There are many counts of this clonotype. The chain uses TRBV29-1 and TRBJ2-3; possibly TRBD2 for D (5 bases). The CDR3 loop spans 14 amino acids. Germline V gene sequence: CDR1 SQVTM, CDR2 ANQGSEA. V lost 4 bases and J 0 bases, leaving 11 bases between the germline ends. The CDR3 sequence is CSVGRTVSTDTQYF. As DNA, the CDR3 is TGCAGCGTTGGGAGGACTGTTAGCACAGATACGCAGTATTTT.

This clonotype occurred many times. This chain uses TRBV7-2 with TRBJ2-2, with 12 bases identical to TRBD2. The CDR3 has 15 residues. V was clipped by 4 bases and J by 6 bases; unmatched bases: 3. Germline assignment: CDR1 SGHTA and CDR2 FQGNSA. The CDR3 loop reads CASSSSSGRAGELFF. The CDR3 DNA follows: TGTGCCAGCAGCTCGTCTAGCGGGAGGGCCGGGGAGCTGTTTTTT.

This chain links TRBV10-3 with TRBJ2-1, with 12 bases matching TRBD2. Trimming took 4 bases from V and 4 from J; bases not matched to a gene: 2. From germline, CDR1 is ENHRY and CDR2 SYGVKD. The CDR3 length is 15 residues. For the CDR3, the DNA is TGTGCCATCAGTGGGCTAGCGGGAGGGTACAATGAGCAGTTCTTC. Translated: CAISGLAGGYNEQFF.

This clonotype came up many times. V gene TRBV20-1 combines with J gene TRBJ2-7; 10 nucleotides line up with TRBD2. The CDR3 covers 15 residues. Losses at the gene ends were 2 bases for V and 1 base for J; bases not matched to a gene: 5. Germline V lookup: CDR1 DFQATT, CDR2 SNEGSKA (reference sequence). CDR3 in DNA: TGCAGTGCTAGACAACTAGCGGGAAGATCCTACGAGCAGTACTTC. Translation gives CSARQLAGRSYEQYF.

The chain is built from TRBV6-1 and TRBJ2-1; 8 nucleotides line up with TRBD1. The CDR3 has 15 amino acids. Trimming took 10 bases from V and 0 from J; bases not matched to a gene: 8. Germline CDR1 and CDR2: MNHNS and SASEGT. Here the CDR3 reads CATGQGPSSYNEQFF. In DNA form, the CDR3 reads TGTGCCACAGGACAGGGCCCCAGCTCCTACAATGAGCAGTTCTTC.

This clonotype was observed at least ten times. The rearrangement uses TRBV11-2 and TRBJ2-7, with 11 nucleotides matching TRBD2. The CDR3 sequence is 14 residues long. V shed 3 bases and J 5 bases; nucleotides not matched to a gene: 3. Germline V gives CDR1 SGHAT, CDR2 FQNNGV. CDR3 sequence: CASSFTSGSHEQYF. CDR3 nucleotide sequence: TGTGCCAGCAGCTTTACTAGCGGGAGCCACGAGCAGTACTTC.

This clonotype was counted at least ten times. The chain recombines TRBV6-5 with TRBJ2-7, with TRBD1 matching 8 bases. The trim removed 5 bases at V and 2 bases at J, leaving 5 bases unmatched. Germline values: CDR1 MNHEY, CDR2 SVGAGI. The CDR3 covers 14 residues. CDR3 protein: CASSTTTGAYEQYF. CDR3 sequence (DNA): TGTGCCAGCAGTACGACGACAGGGGCCTACGAGCAGTACTTC.